This TCR beta chain was obtained from a study of T cell repertoires in cytomegalovirus infection. This clonotype was observed a few times. No antigen is known for it. One entry per CDR3 protein results from TCRdb running MiXCR on the reads. This repertoire shows approximately 140,000 distinct CDR3 sequences, more than 20% found once; its top ten account for roughly 35%. Trimming stripped 3 bases from V and 0 bases from J, with 12 bases between. Germline CDR1 is SQVTM and CDR2 is ANQGSEA. The length of the CDR3 is 15 residues. Material: PBMCs, sequenced either directly or after in vitro stimulation (not recorded which). This receptor was identified in a human donor in good health (CMV status not recorded). Some clones in this sample may be carry-over from other donors' samples. This chain uses TRBV29-1 with TRBJ2-1, with unresolved D. The CDR3 DNA follows: TGCAGCGTTGATGGGCAAACGAGCTCCTACAATGAGCAGTTCTTC. Encoded protein: CSVDGQTSSYNEQFF.